The text below deals with one T cell receptor beta chain. These data originate in a study of CD8 T cells in Susac syndrome. The authors reverse transcribed about 0.45 to 1 ug RNA with random hexamers. TCRdb re-derived calls from the immunoSEQ multiplex PCR reads in MiXCR, one entry per CDR3 protein. The table includes over 150,000 distinct CDR3 sequences, about 95% detected once. J lost 8 bases, V lost 1 base, and 10 bases had no gene match. Germline V CDR1 and CDR2: DFQATT, SNEGSKA (reference sequence). The CDR3 has 16 residues. The receptor's source is a human donor with Susac syndrome. The chain is built from TRBV20-1 and TRBJ2-3, with 12 bases identical to TRBD1. Sample: CD4+ T cells from PBMCs. CDR3 nucleotides: TGCAGTGCTAGAGCCGGGACAGGGGGCGATCCTAGTACGCAGTATTTT. This sequence encodes CSARAGTGGDPSTQYF.